This T cell receptor beta chain appears in the sequencing data of a study of blood T cell repertoires in COVID-19. Looking at the study overall: Researchers got acute and convalescent COVID-19 samples from the United States, Italy and Spain. Sources were T cells, B-cell-depleted T cells, or PBMCs; the material itself was cDNA or gDNA.

The table lists this clone with a few counts. Between the trimmed V and J ends, which lost 3 bases and 4 bases, there was a span of 12 bases. Germline CDR1 and CDR2: MGHDK and SYGVNS. This CDR3 is built from 14 residues. In the source study's methods: Amplification of reference gene primers provided the estimated nucleated cell counts. Assay: immunoSEQ multiplex PCR; the TCRdb copy retains only in-frame clones and omits some. V and J calls plus clone size are reproduced from that table; the DNA served to infer D and trimming. The sample has around 220,000 clones, 65% to 85% seen once. The TCR comes from a middle-aged woman with active or convalescent COVID-19. The sequenced material came from peripheral blood. V and J are TRBV25-1 and TRBJ1-2; perhaps TRBD1 as D (5 bases). CDR3 in amino acids: CASSDNAQVYGYTF. The CDR3 DNA reads TGTGCCAGCAGTGATAATGCACAGGTCTATGGCTACACCTTC.